The subject of this entry is one T cell receptor (beta chain). Its antigen is not identified. This entry is derived from a study of T cells after yellow fever vaccination. Notes on the study in general: Among all clonotypes, a small share was observed in both CD4 and CD8 compartments. At around 95% for CD4 and 70% to 90% for CD8, most primary-vaccination clones showed up again after the booster. Abundant clonotypes from the bulk population could have been carried over as contaminants into FACS-sorted repertoires.

They built TCR cDNA with 5'RACE template switching, a step that put in a universal primer site and UMIs. TCRdb re-analysed the 5' RACE reads in MiXCR, keeping a single row per CDR3 protein. The repertoire consists of 200,000 to 300,000 distinct CDR3 sequences, with 6.9% occurring once and the leading ten covering about 0.85%. Trimming took 6 bases from V and 6 from J, leaving 14 bases between them. The CDR3 is 13 amino acids. Germline values: CDR1 MNHEY, CDR2 SVGEGT. The V call is TRBV6-2 or TRBV6-3, the J call TRBJ2-5; a possible D gene is TRBD2 (5 bases). The receptor was derived from a man aged 30-40 years who received the YFV17D yellow fever vaccine. This specimen was CD4+ T cells sorted from PBMCs, taken 15 days after the yellow fever booster vaccination. The CDR3 DNA follows: TGTGCCAGCAGATCCGGGAAAGGCCAGACCCAGTACTTC. Encoded protein: CASRSGKGQTQYF.